The next 18 T cell receptor beta chains were all read from a single sample in a study of beta chain features in type 1 diabetes. As every portion of the isolated RNA was reverse transcribed, the sequencing read expressed TCRB transcripts. The data were produced by immunoSEQ multiplex PCR, yet TCRdb's version contains in-frame clones alone and is incomplete. The sample gives approximately 100,000 clones, about 40% of which show up once; roughly 0.064% is in the top ten. The sample comprised stem cell memory CD4+ T cells from blood. The receptor set was obtained from a woman between 18 and 29 years old in good health.

V usage is TRBV4-2 and J usage is TRBJ1-5; the D gene is possibly TRBD1 (6 bases). Germline CDR1 LGHNA, CDR2 YNFKEQ. The CDR3 totals 16 residues. Trimming left V 1 base short and J 2 bases short, with 12 bases between. The chain's CDR3 is CASSQAFRQGNQPQHF. The CDR3 region has the DNA TGTGCCAGCAGCCAAGCCTTCCGACAGGGCAATCAGCCCCAGCATTTT.

V usage is TRBV7-9 and J usage is TRBJ2-3; 9 bases map to TRBD2. Germline CDR1 SEHNR, CDR2 FQNEAQ (reference sequence). The length of the CDR3 is 19 residues. J gave up 3 bases and V 5 bases, and 18 bases lay outside the gene matches. The CDR3 region has the DNA TGTGCCAGCAGCCCCCCCCGGGGGCGGGAGGGCCGTTTGACAGATACGCAGTATTTT. Residues: CASSPPRGREGRLTDTQYF. Looking up the rest from reference TRBV7-9 and TRBJ2-3 gives the full variable domain: DTGVSQNPRHKITKRGQNVTFRCDPISEHNRLYWYRQTLGQGPEFLTYFQNEAQLEKSRLLSDRFSAERPKGSFSTLEIQRTEQGDSAMYLCASSPPRGREGRLTDTQYFGPGTRLTVL.

This chain connects TRBV6-6 to TRBJ2-7; 12 positions agree with TRBD2. Germline CDR1 MNHNY, CDR2 SVGAGI (reference sequence). J lost 5 bases, V lost 6 bases, and 5 bases had no gene match. The CDR3 loop spans 14 amino acids. For the CDR3, the DNA is TGTGCCAGCAGACTCCTAGCGGGAGGGGACGAGCAGTACTTC. Protein product: CASRLLAGGDEQYF.

This clone was detected only a few times. The chain recombines TRBV5-1 with TRBJ2-7, with 9 bases lining up with TRBD1. V dropped 3 bases and J dropped 1; count of bases not matched to a gene: 5. CDR1 and CDR2 from the germline V gene are SGHRS and YFSETQ. The CDR3 has 15 residues. The CDR3 here is CASSYLGQGSYEQYF. For the CDR3, the DNA is TGCGCCAGCAGCTATTTGGGACAGGGTTCCTACGAGCAGTACTTC.

This clone was recorded a few times. V gene TRBV5-1 combines with J gene TRBJ2-7; the D gene is possibly TRBD2 (5 bases). CDR1 is SGHRS and CDR2 is YFSETQ in the germline V gene. Trimming left V 2 bases short and J 2 bases short, with 11 bases between. This CDR3 comprises 14 residues. Written as DNA, the CDR3 is TGCGCCAGCAGCTTAACTAGTGCACCCTACGAGCAGTACTTC. Amino acids: CASSLTSAPYEQYF.

This sequence joins TRBV4-2 and TRBJ1-2; unclear D gene. Germline V gene data show CDR1 as LGHNA and CDR2 as YNFKEQ. The CDR3 is 12 amino acids. The V end was cut by 0 bases, the J end by 7 bases, with 6 bases between. CDR3 loop: CASSQDLIGYTF. CDR3 in DNA: TGTGCCAGCAGCCAAGATCTTATTGGCTACACCTTC.

The V and J genes are TRBV7-3 and TRBJ2-5; tentative D call: TRBD2 (6 bases). The V end lost 5 bases, the J end lost 0 bases, and 16 bases lay between the germline ends. The CDR3 has 16 amino acids. Germline CDR1 is SGHTA and CDR2 is FQGTGA. This CDR3 is CASSPGGVKNQETQYF. The CDR3 coding sequence is TGTGCCAGCAGCCCCGGAGGGGTCAAGAACCAAGAGACCCAGTACTTC.

The chain employs TRBV7-9 and TRBJ1-1, with 7 positions matching TRBD1. Germline lookup yields CDR1 SEHNR and CDR2 FQNEAQ (reference sequence). CDR3 length: 14 residues. The V and J ends lost 5 bases and 4 bases, in that order; junction bases with no gene match: 7. As DNA, the CDR3 is TGTGCCAGCAGCCGGCCTGACAGGGCCACTGAAGCTTTCTTT. This codes for CASSRPDRATEAFF.

The chain carries TRBV6-6 and TRBJ1-1; D unclear. This CDR3 is 13 amino acids long. V dropped 6 bases and J dropped 0 bases, with 8 bases sitting between them. Germline V gene lookup returns CDR1 MNHNY and CDR2 SVGAGI (reference sequence). In DNA form, the CDR3 reads TGTGCCAGCAGGTCGGTGATGAACACTGAAGCTTTCTTT. It specifies CASRSVMNTEAFF.

J is TRBJ2-1 and V is TRBV11-2, with 10 bases identical to TRBD2. The V segment lost 0 bases and the J segment 6 bases; nucleotides outside the gene matches: 5. CDR1 is SGHAT, CDR2 FQNNGV, per germline. This CDR3 is built from 16 residues. The CDR3 reads CASSLDFIAGGNEQFF. The CDR3 bases are TGTGCCAGCAGCTTAGATTTTATAGCGGGAGGCAATGAGCAGTTCTTC.

This clone turned up a few times. The chain is built from TRBV28 and TRBJ2-7; 10 positions agree with TRBD1. The germline V gene has CDR1 MDHEN and CDR2 SYDVKM. CDR3 length: 15 residues. The ends lost 10 bases at V and 6 bases at J; junction bases unmatched: 15. The CDR3 bases are TGTGCCACCCGAGGACGGGGGACAGGGGAACGCGAGCAGTACTTC. Translating gives CATRGRGTGEREQYF.

This clone was counted only a few times. The chain links TRBV19 to TRBJ2-1; TRBD2 agrees at 7 bases. V lost 1 base to trimming and J lost 6 bases; unmatched junction nucleotides: 3. CDR1 and CDR2 (germline): LNHDA, SQIVND (reference sequence). This CDR3 has 14 residues. The CDR3 DNA is TGTGCCAGTAGTATAGTCCAGCGGGGCAATGAGCAGTTCTTC. Protein sequence: CASSIVQRGNEQFF. Complete variable domain (other parts from reference TRBV19 and TRBJ2-1): DGGITQSPKYLFRKEGQNVTLSCEQNLNHDAMYWYRQDPGQGLRLIYYSQIVNDFQKGDIAEGYSVSREKKESFPLTVTSAQKNPTAFYLCASSIVQRGNEQFFGPGTRLTVL.

This clone was detected only a few times. This chain connects TRBV14 to TRBJ2-1; D call uncertain. CDR1 and CDR2 (germline): SGHDN, FVKESK. V lost 1 base, J lost 1 base, and 20 bases lay in between. The CDR3 runs to 19 residues. This CDR3 is CASSQGTWAIPRSYNEQFF. As DNA, the CDR3 is TGTGCCAGCAGCCAAGGAACCTGGGCTATCCCTCGGTCCTACAATGAGCAGTTCTTC.

This clone was seen a few times. V and J are TRBV10-3 and TRBJ2-1; 9 bases are a match to TRBD2. Germline V CDR1 and CDR2: ENHRY, SYGVKD. The CDR3 totals 13 residues. Trimming at V came to 7 bases and at J to 6 bases, leaving 4 bases not matched to a gene. The CDR3 bases are TGTGCCATCAAAACTAGCGGGCGCAATGAGCAGTTCTTC. It is translated as CAIKTSGRNEQFF.

The rearrangement links TRBV4-1 to TRBJ1-5; 8 bases line up with TRBD1. CDR3 length: 15 residues. CDR1 MGHRA and CDR2 YSYEKL come from the germline V gene. J was trimmed by 4 bases and V by 1 base; bases with no gene match: 3. CDR3 sequence reads: CASSQADRENQPQHF. DNA of the CDR3: TGCGCCAGCAGCCAAGCGGACAGGGAAAATCAGCCCCAGCATTTT.

This clone has more than one count but fewer than ten. The chain links TRBV4-2 to TRBJ2-3; perhaps TRBD1 as D (6 bases). The V gene lost 1 base and the J gene lost 0 bases, with 8 bases spanning the gap. The CDR3 totals 15 residues. Looked up from germline, CDR1 is LGHNA and CDR2 is YNFKEQ. CDR3 sequence: CASSQGTVSTDTQYF. CDR3 sequence (DNA): TGTGCCAGCAGCCAAGGGACAGTTAGCACAGATACGCAGTATTTT.

This clone was found a few times. The V and J genes are TRBV28 and TRBJ2-5, with a possible D match to TRBD1 (6 bases). Per germline, CDR1 MDHEN and CDR2 SYDVKM. V lost 3 bases, J lost 4 bases, and 12 bases lay in between. CDR3 length: 14 residues. The CDR3 protein is CASSFTGIAETQYF. DNA of the CDR3: TGTGCCAGCAGTTTCACAGGGATCGCAGAGACCCAGTACTTC.

This rearrangement joins TRBV5-1 to TRBJ1-1, with 8 bases aligning to TRBD1. J gave up 4 bases and V 0 bases, and 8 bases lay outside the gene matches. Germline V gives CDR1 SGHRS, CDR2 YFSETQ. This CDR3 region has 16 residues. The CDR3 nucleotides read TGCGCCAGCAGCTTGGTTCAGGGGGCGCGGGGCACTGAAGCTTTCTTT. Amino acid sequence: CASSLVQGARGTEAFF.